Following are 9 T cell receptor beta chains from one sample sequenced in a study of blood T cell repertoires in COVID-19. Generated by immunoSEQ multiplex PCR, the TCRdb table keeps only in-frame clones and is missing some. The sample shows about 240,000 clones, roughly nine tenths of them seen only once. Sample: peripheral blood. The receptors were gathered from a man in his 60s with acute or convalescent COVID-19.

This chain links TRBV27 with TRBJ1-1, with D perhaps TRBD1 (6 bases). CDR3 length equals 14 residues. V was clipped by 6 bases and J by 0 bases, with 11 bases between them. Germline-derived CDR1 and CDR2 are MNHEY and SMNVEV (reference sequence). CDR3 DNA: TGTGCCAGCAGGCCAGGGGTTATGAACACTGAAGCTTTCTTT. It yields the protein CASRPGVMNTEAFF.

The CDR3 nucleotides read TGCGCCAGCAGTGAAGGGGAATCCTACAATGAGCAGTTCTTC. This encodes CASSEGESYNEQFF. This chain uses TRBV5-1 with TRBJ2-1; weak D call: TRBD1 (5 bases). Trimming left V 5 bases short and J 1 base short, with 10 bases between. The CDR3 sequence is 14 residues long. Germline lookup yields CDR1 SGHRS and CDR2 YFSETQ. The full variable domain, completed using reference TRBV5-1 and TRBJ2-1, is KAGVTQTPRYLIKTRGQQVTLSCSPISGHRSVSWYQQTPGQGLQFLFEYFSETQRNKGNFPGRFSGRQFSNSRSEMNVSTLELGDSALYLCASSEGESYNEQFFGPGTRLTVL.

The chain is built from TRBV14 and TRBJ1-4; D is unresolved. Germline V gene data show CDR1 as SGHDN and CDR2 as FVKESK. This CDR3 contains 15 residues. V lost 1 base to trimming and J lost 4 bases, with 10 bases between them. The CDR3 nucleotides read TGTGCCAGCAGCCAAGGTTCAACATTTAATGAAAAACTGTTTTTT. This codes for CASSQGSTFNEKLFF.

This chain joins TRBV28 and TRBJ2-7, with 7 bases fitting TRBD1. The CDR3 length is 12 residues. After removal of 3 bases from V and 8 bases from J, the junction contained 4 bases not matched to a gene. Looked up from germline, CDR1 is MDHEN and CDR2 is SYDVKM. CDR3 in amino acids: CASSFSGGQQYF. The CDR3 nucleotides read TGTGCCAGCAGTTTCTCAGGGGGACAGCAGTACTTC.

The V gene is TRBV6-5, the J gene TRBJ2-3; D might be TRBD2 (5 bases). Germline values: CDR1 MNHEY, CDR2 SVGAGI. The CDR3 loop spans 15 amino acids. Trimming cost V 5 bases and J 2 bases, with 14 bases left between them. CDR3 region: CASSPVSVPTDTQYF. In DNA, the CDR3 is TGTGCCAGCAGTCCCGTTAGCGTACCCACAGATACGCAGTATTTT.

The chain has TRBV28 and TRBJ1-2; no reliable D call. There are 15 residues in the CDR3. Germline V lookup: CDR1 MDHEN, CDR2 SYDVKM. V lost 8 bases to trimming and J lost 1 base, with 17 bases between them. The CDR3 here is CASGDQALINYGYTF. The CDR3, as DNA: TGTGCCAGCGGTGACCAGGCTCTTATTAACTATGGCTACACCTTC.

The chain's CDR3 is CASSSTTGGNTIYF. The CDR3 nucleotides read TGTGCCAGCAGTTCCACCACGGGAGGAAACACCATATATTTT. The chain employs TRBV28 and TRBJ1-3, with D hard to call. The CDR3 contains 14 residues. Looked up from germline, CDR1 is MDHEN and CDR2 is SYDVKM. Trimming shortened V by 4 bases and J by 4 bases, and 11 bases separated the two germline ends.

V usage is TRBV2 and J usage is TRBJ1-4; 9 bases line up with TRBD1. This CDR3 has 13 residues. V shed 10 bases, J shed 4 bases, and the junction held 4 bases outside the gene matches. Germline CDR1 SNHLY, CDR2 FYNNEI. The DNA for the CDR3 is TGTGCCAACGGGGGACAGGGTAATGAAAAACTGTTTTTT. Its translation is CANGGQGNEKLFF.

This CDR3 reads CASSGDRAGNTIYF. CDR3 bases: TGTGCCAGCAGTGGGGACAGGGCTGGAAACACCATATATTTT. V gene TRBV6-6 combines with J gene TRBJ1-3; 9 bases fit TRBD1. CDR1 and CDR2 from the germline V gene are MNHNY and SVGAGI (reference sequence). J gave up 2 bases and V 5 bases, and 1 base lay outside the gene matches. The CDR3 runs 14 residues.